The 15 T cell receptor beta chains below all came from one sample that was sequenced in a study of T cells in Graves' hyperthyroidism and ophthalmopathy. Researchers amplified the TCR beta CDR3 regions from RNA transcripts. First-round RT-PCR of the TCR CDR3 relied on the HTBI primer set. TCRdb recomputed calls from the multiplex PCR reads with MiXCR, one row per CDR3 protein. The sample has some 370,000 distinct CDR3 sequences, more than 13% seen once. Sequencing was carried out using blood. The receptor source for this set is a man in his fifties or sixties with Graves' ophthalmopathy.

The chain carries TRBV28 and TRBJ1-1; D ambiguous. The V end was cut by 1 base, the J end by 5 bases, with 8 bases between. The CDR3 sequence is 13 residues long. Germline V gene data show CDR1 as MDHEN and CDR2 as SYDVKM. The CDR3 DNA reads TGTGCCAGCAGTTTATCCACAGAAACTGAAGCTTTCTTT. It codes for CASSLSTETEAFF.

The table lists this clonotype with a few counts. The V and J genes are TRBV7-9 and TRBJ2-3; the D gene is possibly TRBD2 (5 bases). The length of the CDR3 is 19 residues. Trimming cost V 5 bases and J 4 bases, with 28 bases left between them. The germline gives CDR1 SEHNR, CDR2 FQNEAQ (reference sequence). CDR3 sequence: CASSGFTSSQSTGADTQYF. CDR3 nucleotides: TGTGCCAGCAGCGGGTTCACTAGTTCCCAATCCACGGGCGCAGATACGCAGTATTTT.

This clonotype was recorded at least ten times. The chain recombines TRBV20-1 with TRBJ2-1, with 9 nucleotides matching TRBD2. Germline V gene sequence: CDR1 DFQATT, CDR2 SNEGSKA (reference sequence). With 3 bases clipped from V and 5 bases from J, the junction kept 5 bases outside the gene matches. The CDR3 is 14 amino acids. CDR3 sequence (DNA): TGCAGTGCTAGCCTAGCGGGATCCCACAATGAGCAGTTCTTC. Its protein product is CSASLAGSHNEQFF.

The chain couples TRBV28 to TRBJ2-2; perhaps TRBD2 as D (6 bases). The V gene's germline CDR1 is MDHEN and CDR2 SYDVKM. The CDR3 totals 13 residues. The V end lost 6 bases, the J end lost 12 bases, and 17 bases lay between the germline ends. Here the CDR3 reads CASRPGRDIQLFF. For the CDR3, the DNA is TGTGCCAGCAGGCCGGGGCGGGATATTCAGCTGTTTTTT.

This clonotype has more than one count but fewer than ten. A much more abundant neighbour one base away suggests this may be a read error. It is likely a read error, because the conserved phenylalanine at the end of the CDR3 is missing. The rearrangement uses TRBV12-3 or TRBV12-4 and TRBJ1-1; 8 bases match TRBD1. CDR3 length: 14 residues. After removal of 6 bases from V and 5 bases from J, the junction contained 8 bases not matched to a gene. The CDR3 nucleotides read TGTGCCAGCAGATTCAGGACAGGGAAAACTGAAGCTTTCCTT. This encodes CASRFRTGKTEAFL.

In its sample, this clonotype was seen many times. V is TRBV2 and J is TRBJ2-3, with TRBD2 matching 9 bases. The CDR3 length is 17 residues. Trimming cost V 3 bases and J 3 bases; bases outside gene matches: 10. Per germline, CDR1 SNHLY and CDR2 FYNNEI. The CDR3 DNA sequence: TGTGCCAGCAGTGATCGCTGGGCTAGCGGGAATACAGATACGCAGTATTTT. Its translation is CASSDRWASGNTDTQYF.

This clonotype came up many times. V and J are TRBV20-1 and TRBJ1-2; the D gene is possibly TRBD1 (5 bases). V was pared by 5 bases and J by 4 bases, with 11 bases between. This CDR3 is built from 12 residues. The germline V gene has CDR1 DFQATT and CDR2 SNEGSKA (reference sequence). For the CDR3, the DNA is TGCAGTGCTCAAGACAGCCGCTATGGCTACACCTTC. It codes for CSAQDSRYGYTF.

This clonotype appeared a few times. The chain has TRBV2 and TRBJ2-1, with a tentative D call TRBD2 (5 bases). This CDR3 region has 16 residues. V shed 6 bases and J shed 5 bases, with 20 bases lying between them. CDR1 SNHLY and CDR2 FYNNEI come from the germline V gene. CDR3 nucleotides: TGTGCCAGCAGGGTCAAAGATCTTGGGAGACACAATGAGCAGTTCTTC. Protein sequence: CASRVKDLGRHNEQFF. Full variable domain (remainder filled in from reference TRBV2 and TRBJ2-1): EPEVTQTPSHQVTQMGQEVILRCVPISNHLYFYWYRQILGQKVEFLVSFYNNEISEKSEIFDDQFSVERPDGSNFTLKIRSTKLEDSAMYFCASRVKDLGRHNEQFFGPGTRLTVL.

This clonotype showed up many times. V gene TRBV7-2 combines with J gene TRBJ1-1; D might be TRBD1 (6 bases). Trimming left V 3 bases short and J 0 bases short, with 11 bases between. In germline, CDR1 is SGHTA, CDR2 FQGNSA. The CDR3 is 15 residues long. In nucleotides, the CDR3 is TGTGCCAGCAGCTTCTCGGACAGACTGAACACTGAAGCTTTCTTT. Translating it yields CASSFSDRLNTEAFF.

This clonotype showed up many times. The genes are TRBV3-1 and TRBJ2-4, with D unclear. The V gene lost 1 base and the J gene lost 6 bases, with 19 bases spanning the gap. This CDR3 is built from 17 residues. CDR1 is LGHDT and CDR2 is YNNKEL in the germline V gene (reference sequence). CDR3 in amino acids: CASSQGGAIADRNIQYF. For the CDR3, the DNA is TGTGCCAGCAGCCAAGGGGGTGCAATAGCAGATAGAAACATTCAGTACTTC. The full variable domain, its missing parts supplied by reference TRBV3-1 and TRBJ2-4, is DTAVSQTPKYLVTQMGNDKSIKCEQNLGHDTMYWYKQDSKKFLKIMFSYNNKELIINETVPNRFSPKSPDKAHLNLHINSLELGDSAVYFCASSQGGAIADRNIQYFGAGTRLSVL.

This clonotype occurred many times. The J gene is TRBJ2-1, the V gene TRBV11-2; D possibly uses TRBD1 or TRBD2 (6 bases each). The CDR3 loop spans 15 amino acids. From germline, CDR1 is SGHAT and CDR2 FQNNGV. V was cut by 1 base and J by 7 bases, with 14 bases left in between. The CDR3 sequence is CASSLGGAYQNEQFF. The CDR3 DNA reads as TGTGCCAGCAGCTTAGGGGGGGCCTATCAGAATGAGCAGTTCTTC.

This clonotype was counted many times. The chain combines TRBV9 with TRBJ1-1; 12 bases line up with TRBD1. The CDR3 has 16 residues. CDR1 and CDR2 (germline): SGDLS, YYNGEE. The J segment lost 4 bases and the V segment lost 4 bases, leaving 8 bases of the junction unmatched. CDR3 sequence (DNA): TGTGCCAGCAGCCGTGGGGACAGGGGGCGATTCACTGAAGCTTTCTTT. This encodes CASSRGDRGRFTEAFF.

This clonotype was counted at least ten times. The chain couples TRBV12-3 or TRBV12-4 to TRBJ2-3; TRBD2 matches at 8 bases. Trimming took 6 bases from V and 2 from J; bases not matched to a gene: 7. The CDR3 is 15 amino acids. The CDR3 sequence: CASSQTSGTTDTQYF. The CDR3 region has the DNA TGTGCCAGCAGCCAAACTAGCGGTACCACAGATACGCAGTATTTT.

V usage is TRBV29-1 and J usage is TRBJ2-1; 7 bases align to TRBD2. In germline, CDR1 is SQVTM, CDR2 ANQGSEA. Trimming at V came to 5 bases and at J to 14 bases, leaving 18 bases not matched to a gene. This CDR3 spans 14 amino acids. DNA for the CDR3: TGCAGCGTTCGTTCTAGTAGCGGGCACTCCGTGGAGTTCTTC. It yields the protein CSVRSSSGHSVEFF.

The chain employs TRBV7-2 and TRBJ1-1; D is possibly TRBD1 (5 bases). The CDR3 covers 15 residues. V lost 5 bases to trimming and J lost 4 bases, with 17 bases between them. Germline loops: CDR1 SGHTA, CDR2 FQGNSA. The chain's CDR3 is CASSVGTGLVTEAFF. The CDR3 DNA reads TGTGCCAGCAGCGTGGGGACGGGGTTGGTCACTGAAGCTTTCTTT. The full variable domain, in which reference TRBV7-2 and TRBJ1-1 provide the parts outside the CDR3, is GAGVSQSPSNKVTEKGKDVELRCDPISGHTALYWYRQSLGQGLEFLIYFQGNSAPDKSGLPSDRFSAERTGGSVSTLTIQRTQQEDSAVYLCASSVGTGLVTEAFFGQGTRLTVV.